Below, one TCR beta chain is given with its context. The antigen is undetermined. This record comes from a study of cytomegalovirus exposure and HLA in healthy donors. Study observations and caveats: 16,951 TCR beta sequences were associated with HLA alleles at 0.05 false discovery rate in a later analysis. One later analysis reportedly identified an Asian-associated ancestry cluster that showed fewer N-insertions than the roughly 640-donor mean. Later analysis suggested most CMV-associated TCR beta chains were HLA-restricted.

It was with 60 Vbeta and 13 Jbeta primers that the PCR ran. Sequenced by immunoSEQ multiplex PCR; TCRdb stores in-frame clones only, minus some. The sample lists tens of thousands of clones, roughly 77% occurring once. Between the trimmed V and J ends, which lost 6 bases and 3 bases, there was a span of 14 bases. The V gene's germline CDR1 is SGHTA and CDR2 FQGNSA. The CDR3 has 15 residues. The donors (healthy individuals) were bone marrow donors. The origin of this receptor is a female donor in good health and CMV-seronegative. Sequencing was done on a sample of PBMCs. V gene TRBV7-2 combines with J gene TRBJ2-2; possibly TRBD1 for D (6 bases). CDR3 sequence reads: CASRLDRSYTGELFF. CDR3 sequence (DNA): TGTGCCAGCAGACTAGACAGGTCTTACACCGGGGAGCTGTTTTTT. Filled out from reference TRBV7-2 and TRBJ2-2, the complete variable domain reads GAGVSQSPSNKVTEKGKDVELRCDPISGHTALYWYRQSLGQGLEFLIYFQGNSAPDKSGLPSDRFSAERTGGSVSTLTIQRTQQEDSAVYLCASRLDRSYTGELFFGEGSRLTVL.